The entry below gives a single T cell receptor (beta chain) sequence along with its context. This sample is part of a study of OX40 agonist ivuxolimab in advanced cancers. Study-wide context: The study gave patients intravenous ivuxolimab at 0.01 to 10 mg/kg every 2 weeks. Having had anti-PD-1, anti-PD-L1 or anti-CTLA-4 therapy before was allowed, and roughly 40% had some.

Sequencing was performed with immunoSEQ multiplex PCR; in TCRdb, only in-frame clones are kept and a portion is missing. The table has tens of thousands of clones, around 89% seen once. Samples of blood were obtained at baseline, on cycle 4 day 1, and on cycle 7 day 1. V shed 8 bases, J shed 6 bases, and the junction held 2 bases outside the gene matches. The CDR3 contains 12 residues. Looked up from germline, CDR1 is MNHNS and CDR2 is SASEGT. The V gene is TRBV6-1, the J gene TRBJ2-3, with 10 bases identical to TRBD2. This sample comprised CD4+ or CD8+ T cells sorted from blood, obtained in a trial of the OX40 agonist ivuxolimab. This receptor was identified in an adult with an advanced solid tumor such as melanoma, head and neck, liver or kidney cancer. The CDR3 region is CASGAGGDTQYF. Written as DNA, the CDR3 is TGTGCCAGCGGAGCGGGGGGGGATACGCAGTATTTT.